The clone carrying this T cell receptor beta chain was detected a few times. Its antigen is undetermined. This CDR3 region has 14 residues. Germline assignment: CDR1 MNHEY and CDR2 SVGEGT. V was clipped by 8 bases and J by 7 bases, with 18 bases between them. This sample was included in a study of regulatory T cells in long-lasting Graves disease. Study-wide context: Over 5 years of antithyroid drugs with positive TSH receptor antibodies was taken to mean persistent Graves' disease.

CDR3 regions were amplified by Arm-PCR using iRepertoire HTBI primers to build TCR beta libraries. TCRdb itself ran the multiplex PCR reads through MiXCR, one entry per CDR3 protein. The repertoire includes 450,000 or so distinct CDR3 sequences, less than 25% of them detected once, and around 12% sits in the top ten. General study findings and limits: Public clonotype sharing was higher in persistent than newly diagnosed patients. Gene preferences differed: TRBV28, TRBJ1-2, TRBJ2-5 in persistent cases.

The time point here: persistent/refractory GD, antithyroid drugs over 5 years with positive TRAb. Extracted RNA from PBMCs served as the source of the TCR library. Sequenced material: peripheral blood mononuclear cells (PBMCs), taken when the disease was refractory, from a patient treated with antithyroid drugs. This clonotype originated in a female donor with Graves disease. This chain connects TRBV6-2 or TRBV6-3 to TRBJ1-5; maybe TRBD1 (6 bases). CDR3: CASHRTGGRQPQHF. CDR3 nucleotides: TGTGCCAGCCACCGAACGGGGGGCAGACAGCCCCAGCATTTT.